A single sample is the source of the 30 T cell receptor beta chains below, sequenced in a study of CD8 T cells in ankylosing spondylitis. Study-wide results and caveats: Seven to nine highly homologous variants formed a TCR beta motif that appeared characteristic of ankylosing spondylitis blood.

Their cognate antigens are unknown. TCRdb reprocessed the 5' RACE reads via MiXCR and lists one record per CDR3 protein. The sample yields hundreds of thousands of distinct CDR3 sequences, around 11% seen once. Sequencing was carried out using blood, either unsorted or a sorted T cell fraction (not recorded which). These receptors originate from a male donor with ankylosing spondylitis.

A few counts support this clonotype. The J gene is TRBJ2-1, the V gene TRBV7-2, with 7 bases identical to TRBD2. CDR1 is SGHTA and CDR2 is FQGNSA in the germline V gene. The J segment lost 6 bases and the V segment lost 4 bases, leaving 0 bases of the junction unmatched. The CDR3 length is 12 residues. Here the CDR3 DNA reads TGTGCCAGCAGCTGGGGGGGCAATGAGCAGTTCTTC. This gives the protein CASSWGGNEQFF.

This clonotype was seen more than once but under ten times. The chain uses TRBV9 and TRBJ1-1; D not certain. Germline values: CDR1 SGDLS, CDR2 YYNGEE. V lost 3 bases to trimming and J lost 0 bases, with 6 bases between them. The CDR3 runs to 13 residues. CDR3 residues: CASSEVLNTEAFF. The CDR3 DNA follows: TGTGCCAGCAGCGAGGTCCTGAACACTGAAGCTTTCTTT.

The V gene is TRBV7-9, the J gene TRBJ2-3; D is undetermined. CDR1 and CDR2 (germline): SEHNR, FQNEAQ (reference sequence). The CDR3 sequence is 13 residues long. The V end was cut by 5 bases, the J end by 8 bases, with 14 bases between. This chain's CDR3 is CASSPFRATTQYF. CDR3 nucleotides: TGTGCCAGCAGCCCCTTCCGAGCAACTACGCAGTATTTT.

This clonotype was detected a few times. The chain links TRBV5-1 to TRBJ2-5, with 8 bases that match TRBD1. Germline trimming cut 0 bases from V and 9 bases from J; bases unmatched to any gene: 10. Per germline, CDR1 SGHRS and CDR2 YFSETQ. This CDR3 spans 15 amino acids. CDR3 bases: TGCGCCAGCAGCTTGGGCAGGGGGCCTGCGGAGGCCCAGTACTTC. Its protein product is CASSLGRGPAEAQYF.

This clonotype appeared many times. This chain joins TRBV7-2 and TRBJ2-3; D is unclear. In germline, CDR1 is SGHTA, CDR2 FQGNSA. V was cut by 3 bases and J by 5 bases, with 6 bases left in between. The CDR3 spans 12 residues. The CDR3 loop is CASSFNGDTQYF. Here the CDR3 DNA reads TGTGCCAGCAGCTTTAATGGAGATACGCAGTATTTT.

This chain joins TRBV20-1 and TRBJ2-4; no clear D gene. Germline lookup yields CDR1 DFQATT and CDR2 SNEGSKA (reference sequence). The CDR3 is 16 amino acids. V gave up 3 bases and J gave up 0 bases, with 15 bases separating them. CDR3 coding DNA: TGCAGTGCTAGGAGAGACGGGCTTATAGCCAAAAACATTCAGTACTTC. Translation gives CSARRDGLIAKNIQYF.

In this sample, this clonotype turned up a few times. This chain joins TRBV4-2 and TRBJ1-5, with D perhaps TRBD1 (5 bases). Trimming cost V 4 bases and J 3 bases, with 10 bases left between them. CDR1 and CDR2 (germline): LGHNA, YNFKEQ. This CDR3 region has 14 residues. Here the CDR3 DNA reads TGTGCCAGCAGCCCTTCGGACACCAATCAGCCCCAGCATTTT. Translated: CASSPSDTNQPQHF.

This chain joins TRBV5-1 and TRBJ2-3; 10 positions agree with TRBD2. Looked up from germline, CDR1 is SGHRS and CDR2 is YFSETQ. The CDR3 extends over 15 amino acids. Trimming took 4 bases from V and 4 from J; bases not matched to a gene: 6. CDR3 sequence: CASSLIAGGPDTQYF. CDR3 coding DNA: TGCGCCAGCAGCCTAATAGCGGGAGGACCAGATACGCAGTATTTT.

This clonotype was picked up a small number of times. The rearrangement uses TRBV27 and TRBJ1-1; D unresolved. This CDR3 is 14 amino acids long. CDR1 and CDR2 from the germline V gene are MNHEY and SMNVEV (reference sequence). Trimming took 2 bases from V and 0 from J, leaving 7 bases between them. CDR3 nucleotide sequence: TGTGCCAGCAGTTTACGAATGATGAACACTGAAGCTTTCTTT. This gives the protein CASSLRMMNTEAFF.

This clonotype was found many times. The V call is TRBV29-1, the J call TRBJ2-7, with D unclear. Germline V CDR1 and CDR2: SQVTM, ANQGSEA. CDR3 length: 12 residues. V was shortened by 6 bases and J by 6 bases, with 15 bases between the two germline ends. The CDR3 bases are TGCAGCGTGACCGGGCCAAGTGGCGAGCAGTACTTC. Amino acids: CSVTGPSGEQYF.

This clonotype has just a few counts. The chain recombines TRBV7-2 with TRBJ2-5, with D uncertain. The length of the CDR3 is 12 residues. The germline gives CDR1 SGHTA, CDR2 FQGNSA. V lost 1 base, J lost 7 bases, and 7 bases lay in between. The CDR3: CASSLGLTTQYF. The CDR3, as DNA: TGTGCCAGCAGCTTAGGCCTCACGACCCAGTACTTC.

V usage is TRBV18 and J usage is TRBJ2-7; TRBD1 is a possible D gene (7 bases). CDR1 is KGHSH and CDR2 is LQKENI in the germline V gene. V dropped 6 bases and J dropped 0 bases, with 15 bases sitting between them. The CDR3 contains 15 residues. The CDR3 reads CASSEGQLDSYEQYF. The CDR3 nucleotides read TGTGCCAGCTCGGAGGGACAGCTCGACTCCTACGAGCAGTACTTC.

CDR3 nucleotides: TGTGCCAGCAGTTACTCGAGGGGGACAGTAAGGGGAAATACGCAGTATTTT. The encoded protein is CASSYSRGTVRGNTQYF. The V call is TRBV6-5, the J call TRBJ2-3, with 7 bases aligning to TRBD1. The CDR3 is 17 residues long. Looked up from germline, CDR1 is MNHEY and CDR2 is SVGAGI. V gave up 0 bases and J gave up 7 bases; unmatched junction bases: 13.

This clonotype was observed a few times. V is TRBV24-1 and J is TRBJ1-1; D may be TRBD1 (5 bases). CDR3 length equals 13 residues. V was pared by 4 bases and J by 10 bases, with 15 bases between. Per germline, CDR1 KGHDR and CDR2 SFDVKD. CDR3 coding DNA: TGTGCCACCAGTGACCCAGGGACGGTAACAGCTTTCTTT. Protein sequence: CATSDPGTVTAFF.

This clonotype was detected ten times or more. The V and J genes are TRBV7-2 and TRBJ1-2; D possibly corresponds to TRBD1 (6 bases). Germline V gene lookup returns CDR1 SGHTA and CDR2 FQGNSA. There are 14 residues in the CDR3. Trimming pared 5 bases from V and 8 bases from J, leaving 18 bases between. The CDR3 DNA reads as TGTGCCAGCAGCCGGAGCACAGGGACTTGGGGCTACACCTTC. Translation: CASSRSTGTWGYTF.

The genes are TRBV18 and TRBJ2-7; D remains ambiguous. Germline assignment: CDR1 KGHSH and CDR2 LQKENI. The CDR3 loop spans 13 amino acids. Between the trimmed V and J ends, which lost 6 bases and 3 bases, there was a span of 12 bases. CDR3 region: CASSLDGYYEQYF. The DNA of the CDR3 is TGTGCCAGCTCCCTTGACGGGTACTACGAGCAGTACTTC.

The chain's CDR3 is CAISGIRSSTDTQYF. CDR3 sequence (DNA): TGTGCCATCAGTGGAATCAGGTCTAGCACAGATACGCAGTATTTT. The J gene is TRBJ2-3, the V gene TRBV10-3; no clear D gene. The CDR3 loop spans 15 amino acids. V lost 4 bases, J lost 0 bases, and 11 bases lay in between. Germline assignment: CDR1 ENHRY and CDR2 SYGVKD.

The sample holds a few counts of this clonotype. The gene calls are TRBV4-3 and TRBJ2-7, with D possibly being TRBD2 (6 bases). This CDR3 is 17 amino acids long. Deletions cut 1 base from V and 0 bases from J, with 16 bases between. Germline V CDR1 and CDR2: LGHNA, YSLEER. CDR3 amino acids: CASSQGVGGYSSYEQYF. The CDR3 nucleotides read TGCGCCAGCAGCCAAGGTGTGGGAGGCTACAGCTCCTACGAGCAGTACTTC.

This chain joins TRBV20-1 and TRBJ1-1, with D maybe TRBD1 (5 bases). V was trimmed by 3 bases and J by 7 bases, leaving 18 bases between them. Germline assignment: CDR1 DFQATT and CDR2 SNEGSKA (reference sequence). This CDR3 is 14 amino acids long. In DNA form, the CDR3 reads TGCAGTGCTAGTCGGGGGGGGAACACAGTTGAAGCTTTCTTT. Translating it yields CSASRGGNTVEAFF.

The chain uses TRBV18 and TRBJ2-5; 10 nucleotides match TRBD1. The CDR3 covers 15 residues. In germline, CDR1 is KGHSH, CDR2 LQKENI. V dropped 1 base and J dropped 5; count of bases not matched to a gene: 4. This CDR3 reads CASSPRRQGAETQYF. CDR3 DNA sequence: TGTGCCAGCTCACCACGAAGACAGGGGGCGGAGACCCAGTACTTC.

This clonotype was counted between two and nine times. CDR3 in DNA: TGCAGTGCTAGAATCCCCTCCCGGGGGCGCACAGATACGCAGTATTTT. Amino acids: CSARIPSRGRTDTQYF. This chain joins TRBV20-1 and TRBJ2-3; D assignment may be TRBD1 or TRBD2 (6 bases each). The germline V gene has CDR1 DFQATT and CDR2 SNEGSKA (reference sequence). The CDR3 is 16 amino acids. The ends were cut back, 2 bases at V and 1 base at J, with 16 bases in the middle.

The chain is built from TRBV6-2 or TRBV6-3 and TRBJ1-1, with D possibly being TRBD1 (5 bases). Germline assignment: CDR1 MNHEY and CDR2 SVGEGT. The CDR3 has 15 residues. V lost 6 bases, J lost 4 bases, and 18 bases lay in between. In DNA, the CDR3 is TGTGCCAGCAGAAACCGACTGGGGCAGGGCACTGAAGCTTTCTTT. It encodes CASRNRLGQGTEAFF.

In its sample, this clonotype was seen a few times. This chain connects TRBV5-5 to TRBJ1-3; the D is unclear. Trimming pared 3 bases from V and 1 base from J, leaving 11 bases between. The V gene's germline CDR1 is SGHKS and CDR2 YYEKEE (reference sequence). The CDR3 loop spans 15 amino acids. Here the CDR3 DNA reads TGTGCCAGCAGCTCTCTAAGGGCGTCTGGAAACACCATATATTTT. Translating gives CASSSLRASGNTIYF.

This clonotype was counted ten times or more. CDR3 sequence: CASSAIGTPTGGELFF. The CDR3 coding sequence is TGTGCCAGCAGCGCAATTGGGACCCCAACGGGCGGGGAGCTGTTTTTT. The chain links TRBV6-1 to TRBJ2-2; D tentatively reads TRBD1 or TRBD2 (5 bases each). The V end lost 6 bases, the J end lost 7 bases, and 21 bases lay between the germline ends. The germline V gene has CDR1 MNHNS and CDR2 SASEGT. This CDR3 is 16 amino acids long.

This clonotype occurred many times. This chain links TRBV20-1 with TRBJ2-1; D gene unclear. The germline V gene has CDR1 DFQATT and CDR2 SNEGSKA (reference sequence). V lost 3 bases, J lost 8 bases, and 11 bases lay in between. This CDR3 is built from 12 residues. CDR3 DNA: TGCAGTGCTAGTGGACCGCTCGATGAGCAGTTCTTC. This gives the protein CSASGPLDEQFF.

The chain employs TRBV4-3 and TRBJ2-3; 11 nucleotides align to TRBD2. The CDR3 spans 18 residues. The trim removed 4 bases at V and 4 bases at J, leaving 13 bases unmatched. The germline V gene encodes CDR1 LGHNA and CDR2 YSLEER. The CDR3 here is CASSLNPSLAGVSDTQYF. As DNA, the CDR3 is TGCGCCAGCAGCCTAAACCCCTCACTAGCGGGGGTTTCAGATACGCAGTATTTT.

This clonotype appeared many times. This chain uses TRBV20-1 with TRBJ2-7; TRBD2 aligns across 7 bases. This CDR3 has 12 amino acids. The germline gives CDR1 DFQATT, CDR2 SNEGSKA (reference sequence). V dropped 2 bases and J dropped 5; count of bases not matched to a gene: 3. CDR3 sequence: CSARRREDEQYF. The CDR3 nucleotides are TGCAGTGCTAGAAGACGGGAGGACGAGCAGTACTTC.

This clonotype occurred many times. CDR3: CASSPSGTSGAEQFF. The CDR3 DNA reads as TGTGCCAGCAGCCCCTCCGGGACTAGCGGAGCGGAGCAGTTCTTC. The chain links TRBV5-6 to TRBJ2-1; 11 positions match TRBD2. The CDR3 sequence is 15 residues long. Germline trimming cut 4 bases from V and 10 bases from J; bases unmatched to any gene: 10. Per the germline V gene, CDR1 is SGHDT and CDR2 is YYEEEE.

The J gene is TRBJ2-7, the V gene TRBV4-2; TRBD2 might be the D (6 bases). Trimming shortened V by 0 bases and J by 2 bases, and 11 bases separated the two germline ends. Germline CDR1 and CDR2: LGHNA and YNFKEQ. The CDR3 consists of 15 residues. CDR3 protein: CASSQDSTRAYEQYF. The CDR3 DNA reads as TGTGCCAGCAGCCAAGATTCGACTAGGGCCTACGAGCAGTACTTC.

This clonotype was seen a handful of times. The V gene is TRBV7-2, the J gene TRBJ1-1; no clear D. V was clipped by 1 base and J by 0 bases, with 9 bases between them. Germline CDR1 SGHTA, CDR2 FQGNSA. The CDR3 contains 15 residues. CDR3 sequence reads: CASSLVVTLNTEAFF. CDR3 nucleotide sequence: TGTGCCAGCAGCTTAGTAGTCACACTGAACACTGAAGCTTTCTTT.